The entry below describes one T cell receptor beta chain. Its antigen is unknown. These data originate in a study of cytomegalovirus exposure and HLA in healthy donors. Study conclusions and caveats: Published work reported that the classifier diagnosed cytomegalovirus status with high specificity and sensitivity. Across donors, presence/absence analyses took sequencing depth to be roughly uniform. Most TCR sequences were uncommon, yet certain public TCRs appeared in many donors.

The CDR3 is 12 residues long. Per the germline V gene, CDR1 is SGHNT and CDR2 is YYREEE (reference sequence). Trimming took 1 base from V and 6 from J, leaving 8 bases between them. Vbeta (60) and Jbeta (13) primers were used in the PCR. As handled by the study authors: Roughly 10 million shared chains were among around 80 million unique TCR beta chains counted in a later analysis. Assay used: immunoSEQ multiplex PCR; TCRdb lists only in-frame clones, some missing. Clone size and the V and J calls come from that table; the DNA yielded D and trimming. The sample holds 20,000 to 25,000 clones. This receptor was identified in a male donor in good health and CMV-seropositive. The chain joins TRBV5-4 to TRBJ2-7; D unresolved. Sequenced: PBMCs. Here the CDR3 reads CASSLSYGEQYF. CDR3 coding DNA: TGTGCCAGCAGCTTGAGTTACGGCGAGCAGTACTTC.